Presented here are 21 T cell receptor beta chains from one specimen sequenced in a study of blood T cell repertoires in COVID-19. Libraries were prepared by immunoSEQ multiplex PCR; TCRdb keeps only in-frame clonotypes and omits some of them. The sample lists 400,000 or so clones; around 89% were seen once. The sequenced sample was PBMCs or T cells enriched from blood (not recorded which). These receptors were taken from a man between 25 and 39 years old who had recovered from COVID-19.

This clone was detected only once. The chain employs TRBV7-9 and TRBJ2-3; 9 nucleotides line up with TRBD1. V shed 1 base and J 9 bases; nucleotides not matched to a gene: 5. Germline V lookup: CDR1 SEHNR, CDR2 FQNEAQ (reference sequence). The CDR3 is 14 amino acids. DNA of the CDR3: TGTGCCAGCAGCTTAGGGGGTACAGGGGGCACGCAGTATTTT. This encodes CASSLGGTGGTQYF.

The V call is TRBV27, the J call TRBJ1-5, with 12 bases identical to TRBD1. The CDR3 contains 15 residues. Germline lookup yields CDR1 MNHEY and CDR2 SMNVEV (reference sequence). After removal of 6 bases from V and 6 bases from J, the junction contained 6 bases not matched to a gene. Here the CDR3 reads CASSTGTGGIQPQHF. The CDR3 DNA reads as TGTGCCAGCAGCACCGGGACAGGGGGCATTCAGCCCCAGCATTTT.

The chain employs TRBV21-1 and TRBJ1-5; the DNA was not compared with TRBD1, the D call given in the table. TRBV21-1 is designated a pseudogene. This CDR3 is 15 amino acids long. The CDR3 sequence is CASSKGTGSNQPQHF. Here the CDR3 DNA reads TGTGCCAGCAGCAAAGGGACAGGCAGCAATCAGCCCCAGCATTTT.

V gene TRBV2 combines with J gene TRBJ1-6; D is unclear. This CDR3 is built from 13 residues. Germline-derived CDR1 and CDR2 are SNHLY and FYNNEI. V lost 7 bases and J 7 bases, leaving 11 bases between the germline ends. CDR3 protein: CASTGVSNSPLHF. CDR3 DNA: TGTGCCAGCACCGGGGTCTCGAATTCACCCCTCCACTTT. The entire variable domain, with the rest obtained from reference TRBV2 and TRBJ1-6, is as follows: EPEVTQTPSHQVTQMGQEVILRCVPISNHLYFYWYRQILGQKVEFLVSFYNNEISEKSEIFDDQFSVERPDGSNFTLKIRSTKLEDSAMYFCASTGVSNSPLHFGNGTRLTVT.

The chain employs TRBV24-1 and TRBJ1-2, with 7 bases identical to TRBD1. Germline V gives CDR1 KGHDR, CDR2 SFDVKD. The CDR3 is made up of 18 amino acids. Trimming at V came to 3 bases and at J to 0 bases, leaving 12 bases not matched to a gene. The CDR3 nucleotides read TGTGCCACCAGTGATCCAAGGCAGGGGGGCGAATCTAACTATGGCTACACCTTC. It is translated as CATSDPRQGGESNYGYTF.

On this clone: Distinct nucleotide sequences in the sample also encode this CDR3. The genes are TRBV7-9 and TRBJ1-6; 9 bases are a match to TRBD1. V lost 4 bases to trimming and J lost 10 bases; unmatched junction nucleotides: 5. The CDR3 length is 14 residues. Germline V CDR1 and CDR2: SEHNR, FQNEAQ (reference sequence). In DNA form, the CDR3 reads TGTGCCAGCAGCTCCGGGACAGGGAACTCACCCCTCCACTTT. Translation: CASSSGTGNSPLHF. Together with reference TRBV7-9 and TRBJ1-6, the CDR3 gives the full variable domain: DTGVSQNPRHKITKRGQNVTFRCDPISEHNRLYWYRQTLGQGPEFLTYFQNEAQLEKSRLLSDRFSAERPKGSFSTLEIQRTEQGDSAMYLCASSSGTGNSPLHFGNGTRLTVT.

The rearrangement joins TRBV27 to TRBJ2-7, with D possibly matching TRBD1 (5 bases). V was pared by 3 bases and J by 0 bases, with 9 bases between. CDR1 MNHEY and CDR2 SMNVEV come from the germline V gene (reference sequence). CDR3 size: 14 residues. CDR3 nucleotide sequence: TGTGCCAGCAGTTTTTTTAGGGGCTCCTACGAGCAGTACTTC. Encoded protein: CASSFFRGSYEQYF.

This chain connects TRBV4-1 to TRBJ1-5, with D perhaps TRBD1 (5 bases). The CDR3 has 16 amino acids. The ends were cut back, 0 bases at V and 4 bases at J, with 13 bases in the middle. The germline V gene has CDR1 MGHRA and CDR2 YSYEKL. CDR3 sequence: CASSQEGAIKNQPQHF. CDR3 in DNA: TGCGCCAGCAGCCAAGAAGGGGCCATAAAGAATCAGCCCCAGCATTTT.

The chain carries TRBV27 and TRBJ1-5; tentatively, D is TRBD1 (6 bases). Germline-derived CDR1 and CDR2 are MNHEY and SMNVEV (reference sequence). The CDR3 covers 14 residues. V lost 6 bases and J 6 bases, leaving 15 bases between the germline ends. The CDR3 nucleotides read TGTGCCAGCAGCTCAACAGGGATGAGTCAGCCCCAGCATTTT. Its protein is CASSSTGMSQPQHF.

This sequence joins TRBV11-2 and TRBJ2-3; TRBD2 matches 11 bases. This CDR3 has 18 residues. Germline CDR1 SGHAT, CDR2 FQNNGV. After removal of 4 bases from V and 3 bases from J, the junction contained 12 bases not matched to a gene. CDR3 amino acids: CASSSQPPTSGTTDTQYF. The CDR3 DNA reads as TGTGCCAGCAGCTCCCAACCCCCGACTAGCGGGACTACAGATACGCAGTATTTT.

In this sample, this clone turned up a few times. The chain has TRBV19 and TRBJ2-6, with D possibly being TRBD2 (5 bases). CDR3 length: 16 residues. Deletions cut 6 bases from V and 0 bases from J, with 12 bases between. CDR1 LNHDA and CDR2 SQIVND come from the germline V gene (reference sequence). As DNA, the CDR3 is TGTGCCAGTAGCAGAGGGTTAACCTCTGGGGCCAACGTCCTGACTTTC. This sequence encodes CASSRGLTSGANVLTF.

In this sample, this clone turned up a few times. The chain joins TRBV27 to TRBJ2-1; 9 bases are shared with TRBD2. J lost 2 bases, V lost 7 bases, and 6 bases had no gene match. The CDR3 consists of 15 residues. Germline V gene lookup returns CDR1 MNHEY and CDR2 SMNVEV (reference sequence). CDR3 in amino acids: CASKVLAGTYNEQFF. The DNA of the CDR3 is TGTGCCAGCAAGGTGCTAGCGGGAACCTACAATGAGCAGTTCTTC.

This sequence joins TRBV7-2 and TRBJ1-5; D remains ambiguous. The CDR3 length is 16 residues. Per germline, CDR1 SGHTA and CDR2 FQGNSA. The germline V and J ends were trimmed by 1 base and 2 bases, with 12 bases remaining between them. CDR3 DNA sequence: TGTGCCAGCAGCTTAGTCGGAGGCGGGGGCAATCAGCCCCAGCATTTT. Translating it yields CASSLVGGGGNQPQHF.

This rearrangement joins TRBV3-1 (or the pseudogene TRBV3-2) to TRBJ2-7, with D tentatively TRBD2 (5 bases). The CDR3 totals 14 residues. The V gene's germline CDR1 is LGHDT and CDR2 YNNKEL (reference sequence). Trimming took off 5 bases at V and 1 base at J, with 12 bases between the two ends. The CDR3 DNA reads TGTGCCAGCAGCTCTTGGACTCATTCCTACGAGCAGTACTTC. Its protein product is CASSSWTHSYEQYF.

J is TRBJ2-7 and V is TRBV19; 10 nucleotides match TRBD1. The CDR3 totals 15 residues. J was trimmed by 4 bases and V by 5 bases; bases with no gene match: 8. The germline V gene has CDR1 LNHDA and CDR2 SQIVND (reference sequence). The CDR3 region has the DNA TGTGCCAGTAGTCCTCTGGGACAGGGGATATACGAGCAGTACTTC. As protein: CASSPLGQGIYEQYF.

This chain joins TRBV5-4 and TRBJ2-1; TRBD2 matches at 10 bases. Germline-derived CDR1 and CDR2 are SGHNT and YYREEE (reference sequence). J lost 8 bases, V lost 5 bases, and 7 bases had no gene match. The CDR3 totals 14 residues. The CDR3 nucleotides are TGTGCCAGCAGTCCAGGGACTAGCGCTTATGAGCAGTTCTTC. Its translation is CASSPGTSAYEQFF.

V and J are TRBV19 and TRBJ2-2; 8 nucleotides align to TRBD2. Germline values: CDR1 LNHDA, CDR2 SQIVND (reference sequence). The V gene end was trimmed by 1 base and the J gene end by 6 bases; junction bases not matched to a gene: 1. The CDR3 consists of 14 residues. Here the CDR3 reads CASSIALAAGELFF. For the CDR3, the DNA is TGTGCCAGTAGTATAGCACTAGCGGCCGGGGAGCTGTTTTTT.

The V and J genes are TRBV4-1 and TRBJ1-2, with no clear D. The length of the CDR3 is 16 residues. Germline V CDR1 and CDR2: MGHRA, YSYEKL. V was cut by 1 base and J by 0 bases, with 12 bases left in between. The CDR3 nucleotides are TGCGCCAGCAGCCAAGGTATTTGGAGATCTAACTATGGCTACACCTTC. Translating it yields CASSQGIWRSNYGYTF.

V is TRBV7-6 and J is TRBJ2-5; no firm D call. CDR1 is SGHVS, CDR2 FNYEAQ, per germline. The CDR3 spans 15 residues. Trimming left V 1 base short and J 9 bases short, with 18 bases between. The CDR3 nucleotides read TGTGCCAGCAGCTTAGGTTTAGGCGGCCCCCTTCCCCAGTACTTC. It encodes CASSLGLGGPLPQYF.

The rearrangement links TRBV6-5 to TRBJ2-7; 7 bases are a match to TRBD1. The germline V gene has CDR1 MNHEY and CDR2 SVGAGI. V shed 6 bases, J shed 0 bases, and the junction held 8 bases outside the gene matches. There are 15 residues in the CDR3. This CDR3 is CASSLQGITSYEQYF. Here the CDR3 DNA reads TGTGCCAGCAGCCTACAGGGGATAACCTCCTACGAGCAGTACTTC.

This chain links TRBV18 with TRBJ1-6; TRBD1 is a possible D gene (6 bases). The ends were cut back, 3 bases at V and 7 bases at J, with 13 bases in the middle. CDR1 is KGHSH and CDR2 is LQKENI in the germline V gene. This CDR3 contains 15 residues. CDR3 in amino acids: CASSPAGQSNSPLHF. CDR3 bases: TGTGCCAGCTCACCGGCAGGACAGTCGAATTCACCCCTCCACTTT.